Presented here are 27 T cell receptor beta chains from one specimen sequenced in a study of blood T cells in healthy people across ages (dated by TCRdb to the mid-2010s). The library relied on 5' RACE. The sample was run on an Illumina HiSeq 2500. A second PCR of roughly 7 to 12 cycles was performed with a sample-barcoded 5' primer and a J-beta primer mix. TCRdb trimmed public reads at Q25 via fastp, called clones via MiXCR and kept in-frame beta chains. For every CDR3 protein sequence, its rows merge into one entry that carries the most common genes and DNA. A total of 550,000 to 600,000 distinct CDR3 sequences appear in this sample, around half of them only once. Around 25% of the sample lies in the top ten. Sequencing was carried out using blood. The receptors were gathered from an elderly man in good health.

The CDR3 bases are TGTGCCAGCAGTGCTAGGGGGCGAGTACTTGAAGCTTTCTTT. Amino acids: CASSARGRVLEAFF. The chain couples TRBV12-3 or TRBV12-4 to TRBJ1-1; 7 bases map to TRBD1. With V trimmed by 5 bases and J by 7 bases, 10 bases remained unmatched. This CDR3 is 14 amino acids long.

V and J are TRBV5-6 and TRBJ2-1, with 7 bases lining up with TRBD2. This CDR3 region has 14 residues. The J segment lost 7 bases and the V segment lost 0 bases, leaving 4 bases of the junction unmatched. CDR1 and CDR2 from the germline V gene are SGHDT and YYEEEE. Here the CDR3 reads CASSLGGGINEQFF. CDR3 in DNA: TGTGCCAGCAGCTTGGGCGGGGGTATTAATGAGCAGTTCTTC.

The DNA for the CDR3 is TGTGCCATCATGGGGAACCAACTACGCGAGCAGTACTTC. Its translation is CAIMGNQLREQYF. This chain uses TRBV10-3 with TRBJ2-4; no clear D. The J call may be faulty, since TRBJ2-7 better matches the DNA end. The CDR3 sequence is 13 residues long. The germline V gene has CDR1 ENHRY and CDR2 SYGVKD.

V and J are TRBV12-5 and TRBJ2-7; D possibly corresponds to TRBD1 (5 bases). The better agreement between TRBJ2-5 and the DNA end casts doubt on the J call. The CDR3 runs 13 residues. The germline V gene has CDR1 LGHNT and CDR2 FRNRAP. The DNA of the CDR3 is TGTGCTAGTGGTAGTCCAGGGATGGAGACCCAGTACTTC. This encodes CASGSPGMETQYF.

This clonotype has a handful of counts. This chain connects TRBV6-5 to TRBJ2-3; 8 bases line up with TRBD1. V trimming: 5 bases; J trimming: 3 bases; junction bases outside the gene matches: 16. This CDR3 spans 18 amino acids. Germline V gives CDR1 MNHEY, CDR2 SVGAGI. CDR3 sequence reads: CASSHRGDRTGLTDTQYF. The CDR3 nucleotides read TGTGCCAGCAGTCACAGGGGCGACAGGACAGGGTTGACAGATACGCAGTATTTT.

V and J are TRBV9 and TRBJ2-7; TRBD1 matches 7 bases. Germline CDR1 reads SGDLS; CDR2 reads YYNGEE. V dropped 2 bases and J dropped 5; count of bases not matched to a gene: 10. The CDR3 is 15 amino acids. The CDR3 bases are TGTGCCAGCAGCGTTAGCCCGGGACAGTCCGACGAGCAGTACTTC. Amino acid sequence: CASSVSPGQSDEQYF.

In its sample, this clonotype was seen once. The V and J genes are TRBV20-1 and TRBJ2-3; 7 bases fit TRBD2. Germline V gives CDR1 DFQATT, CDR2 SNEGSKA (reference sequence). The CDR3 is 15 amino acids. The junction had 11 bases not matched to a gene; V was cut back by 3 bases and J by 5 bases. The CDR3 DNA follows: TGCAGTGCTAGTGACGTGGCGGGAGTGATAGATACGCAGTATTTT. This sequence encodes CSASDVAGVIDTQYF.

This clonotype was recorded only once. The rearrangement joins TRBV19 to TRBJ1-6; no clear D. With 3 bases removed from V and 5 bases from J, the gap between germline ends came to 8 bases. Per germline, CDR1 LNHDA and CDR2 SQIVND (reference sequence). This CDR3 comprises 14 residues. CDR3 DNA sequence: TGTGCCAGTAGTATTCGGGAGAATAATTCACCCCTCCACTTT. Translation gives CASSIRENNSPLHF.

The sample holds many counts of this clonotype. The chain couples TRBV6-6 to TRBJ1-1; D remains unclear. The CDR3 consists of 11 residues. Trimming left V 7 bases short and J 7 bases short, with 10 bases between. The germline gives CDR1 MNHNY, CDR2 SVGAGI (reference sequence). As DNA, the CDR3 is TGTGCCAGCATTGTATTGGGTGAAGCTTTCTTT. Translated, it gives CASIVLGEAFF.

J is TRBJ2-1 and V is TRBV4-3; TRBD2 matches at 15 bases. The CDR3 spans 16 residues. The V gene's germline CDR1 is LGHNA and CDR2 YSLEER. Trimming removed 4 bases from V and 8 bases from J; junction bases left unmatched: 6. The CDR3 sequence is CASSPGTSGRTYEQFF. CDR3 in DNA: TGCGCCAGCAGCCCCGGGACTAGCGGGAGGACTTATGAGCAGTTCTTC.

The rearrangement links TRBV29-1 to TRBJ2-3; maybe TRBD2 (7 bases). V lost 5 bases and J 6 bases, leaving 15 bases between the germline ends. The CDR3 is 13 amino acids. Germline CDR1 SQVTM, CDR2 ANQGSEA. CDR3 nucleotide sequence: TGCAGCGTTACCGAGGGAGGGGGGGATACGCAGTATTTT. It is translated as CSVTEGGGDTQYF.

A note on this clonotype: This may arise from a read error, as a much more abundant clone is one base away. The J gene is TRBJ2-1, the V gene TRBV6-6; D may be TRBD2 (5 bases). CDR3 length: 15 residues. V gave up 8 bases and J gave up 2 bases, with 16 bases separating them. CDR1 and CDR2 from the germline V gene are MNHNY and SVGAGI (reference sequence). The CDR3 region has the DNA TGTGCCAGCTTTGCTAGCCCCTTAACCTACAATGAGCAGTTCTTC. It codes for CASFASPLTYNEQFF.

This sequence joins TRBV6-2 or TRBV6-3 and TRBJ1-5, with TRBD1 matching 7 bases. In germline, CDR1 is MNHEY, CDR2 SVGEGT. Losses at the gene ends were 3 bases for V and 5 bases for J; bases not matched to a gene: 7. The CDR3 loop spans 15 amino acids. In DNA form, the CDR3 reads TGTGCCAGCAGTTATATGGGGGGACAGTATCAGCCCCAGCATTTT. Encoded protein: CASSYMGGQYQPQHF.

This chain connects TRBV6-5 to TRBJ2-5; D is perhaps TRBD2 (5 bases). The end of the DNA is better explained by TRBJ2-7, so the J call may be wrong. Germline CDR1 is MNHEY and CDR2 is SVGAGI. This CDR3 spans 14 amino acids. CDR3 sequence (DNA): TGTGCCAGCAGTTACTCGAGGGTAAGGTACGAGCAGTACTTC. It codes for CASSYSRVRYEQYF.

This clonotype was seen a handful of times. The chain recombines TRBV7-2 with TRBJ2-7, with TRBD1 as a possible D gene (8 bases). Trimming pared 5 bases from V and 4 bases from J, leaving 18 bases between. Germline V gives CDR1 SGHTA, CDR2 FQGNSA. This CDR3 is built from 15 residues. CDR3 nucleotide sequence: TGTGCCAGCAGCCGAGTCGGACAGGGAGGGTACGAGCAGTACTTC. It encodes CASSRVGQGGYEQYF. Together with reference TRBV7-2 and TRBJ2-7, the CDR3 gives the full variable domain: GAGVSQSPSNKVTEKGKDVELRCDPISGHTALYWYRQSLGQGLEFLIYFQGNSAPDKSGLPSDRFSAERTGGSVSTLTIQRTQQEDSAVYLCASSRVGQGGYEQYFGPGTRLTVT.

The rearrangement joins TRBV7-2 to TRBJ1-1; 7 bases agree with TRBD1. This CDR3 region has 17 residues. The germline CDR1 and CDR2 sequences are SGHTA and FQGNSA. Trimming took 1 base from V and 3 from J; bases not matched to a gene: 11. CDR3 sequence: CASSLEPPQGDDTEAFF. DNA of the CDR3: TGTGCCAGCAGCTTAGAGCCCCCCCAGGGGGATGACACTGAAGCTTTCTTT.

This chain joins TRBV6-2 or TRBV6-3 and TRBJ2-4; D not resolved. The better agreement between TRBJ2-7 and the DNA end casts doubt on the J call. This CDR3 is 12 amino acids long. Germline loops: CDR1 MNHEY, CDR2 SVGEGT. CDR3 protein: CASRDGLREQYF. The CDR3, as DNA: TGTGCCAGCAGAGATGGGCTGCGCGAGCAGTACTTC.

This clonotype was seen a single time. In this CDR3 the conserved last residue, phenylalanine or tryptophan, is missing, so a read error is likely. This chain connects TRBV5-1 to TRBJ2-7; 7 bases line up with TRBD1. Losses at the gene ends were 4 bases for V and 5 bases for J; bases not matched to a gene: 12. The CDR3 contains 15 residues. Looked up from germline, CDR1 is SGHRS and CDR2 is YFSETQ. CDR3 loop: CASSPRQGKSHEQYL. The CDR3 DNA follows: TGCGCCAGCAGCCCAAGACAGGGAAAATCCCACGAGCAGTACTTA.

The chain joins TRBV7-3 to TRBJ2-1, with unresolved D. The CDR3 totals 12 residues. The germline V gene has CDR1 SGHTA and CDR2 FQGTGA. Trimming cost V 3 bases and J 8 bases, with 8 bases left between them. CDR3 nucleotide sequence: TGTGCCAGCAGCTTTGGTATTTATGAGCAGTTCTTC. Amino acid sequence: CASSFGIYEQFF.

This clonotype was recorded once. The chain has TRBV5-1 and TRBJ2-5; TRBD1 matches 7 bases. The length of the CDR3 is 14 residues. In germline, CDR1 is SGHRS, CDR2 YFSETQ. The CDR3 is CASAKGTAQETQYF. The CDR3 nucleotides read TGCGCAAGCGCTAAGGGGACAGCCCAAGAGACCCAGTACTTC.

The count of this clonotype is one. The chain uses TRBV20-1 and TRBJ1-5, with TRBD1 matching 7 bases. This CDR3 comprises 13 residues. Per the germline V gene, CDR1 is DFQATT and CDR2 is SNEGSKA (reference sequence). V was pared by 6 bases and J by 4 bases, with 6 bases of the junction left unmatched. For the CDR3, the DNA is TGCAGTGCCCTTGGGACAGCGAATCAGCCCCAGCATTTT. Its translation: CSALGTANQPQHF.

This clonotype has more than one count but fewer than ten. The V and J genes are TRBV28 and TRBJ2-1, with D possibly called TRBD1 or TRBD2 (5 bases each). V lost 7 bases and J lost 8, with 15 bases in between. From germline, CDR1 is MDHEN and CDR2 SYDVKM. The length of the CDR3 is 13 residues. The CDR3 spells CASTPGGYYEQFF. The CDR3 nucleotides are TGTGCCAGCACCCCTGGGGGATATTATGAGCAGTTCTTC.

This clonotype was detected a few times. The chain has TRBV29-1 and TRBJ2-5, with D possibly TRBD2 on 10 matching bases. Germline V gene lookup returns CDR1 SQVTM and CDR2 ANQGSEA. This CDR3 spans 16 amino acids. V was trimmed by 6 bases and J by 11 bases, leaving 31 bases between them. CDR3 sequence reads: CSVRDREGLADNEQYF. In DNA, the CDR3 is TGCAGCGTCCGGGACAGGGAAGGACTAGCGGACAATGAGCAGTACTTC.

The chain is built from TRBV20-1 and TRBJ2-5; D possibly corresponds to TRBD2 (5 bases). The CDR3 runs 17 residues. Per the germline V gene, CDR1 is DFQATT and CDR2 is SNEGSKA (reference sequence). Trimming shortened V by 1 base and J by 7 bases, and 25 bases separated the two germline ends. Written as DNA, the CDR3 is TGCAGTGCTAGAGTCGGAGGTGGGCAGGTTATCGGTGGGACCCAGTACTTC. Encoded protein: CSARVGGGQVIGGTQYF.

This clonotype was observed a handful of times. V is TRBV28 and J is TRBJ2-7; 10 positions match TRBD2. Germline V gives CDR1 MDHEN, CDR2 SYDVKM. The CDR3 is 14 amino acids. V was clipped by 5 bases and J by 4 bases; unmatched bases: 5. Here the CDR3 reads CASSVLAGHYEQYF. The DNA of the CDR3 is TGTGCCAGCAGTGTACTAGCGGGACATTACGAGCAGTACTTC.

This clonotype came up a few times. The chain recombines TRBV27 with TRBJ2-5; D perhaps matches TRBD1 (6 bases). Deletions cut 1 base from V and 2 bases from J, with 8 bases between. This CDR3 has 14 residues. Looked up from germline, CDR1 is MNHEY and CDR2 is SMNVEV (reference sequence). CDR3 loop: CASSLFGQQETQYF. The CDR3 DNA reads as TGTGCCAGCAGTTTATTTGGACAGCAAGAGACCCAGTACTTC.

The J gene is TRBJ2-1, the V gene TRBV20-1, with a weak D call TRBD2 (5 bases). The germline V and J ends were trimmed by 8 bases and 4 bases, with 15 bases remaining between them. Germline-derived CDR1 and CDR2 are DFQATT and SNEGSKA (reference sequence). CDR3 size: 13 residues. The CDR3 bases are TGCAGTTGGATAGGGAGAAATTACAATGAGCAGTTCTTC. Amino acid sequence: CSWIGRNYNEQFF.